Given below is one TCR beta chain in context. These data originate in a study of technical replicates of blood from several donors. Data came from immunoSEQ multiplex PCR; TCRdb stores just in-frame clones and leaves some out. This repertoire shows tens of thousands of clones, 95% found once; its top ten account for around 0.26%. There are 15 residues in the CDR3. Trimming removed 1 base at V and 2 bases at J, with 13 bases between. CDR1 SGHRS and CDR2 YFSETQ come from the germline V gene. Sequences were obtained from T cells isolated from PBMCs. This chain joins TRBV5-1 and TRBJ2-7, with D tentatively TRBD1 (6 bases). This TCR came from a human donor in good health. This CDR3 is CASSLYRTETYEQYF. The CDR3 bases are TGCGCCAGCAGCTTGTACAGGACAGAAACCTACGAGCAGTACTTC.